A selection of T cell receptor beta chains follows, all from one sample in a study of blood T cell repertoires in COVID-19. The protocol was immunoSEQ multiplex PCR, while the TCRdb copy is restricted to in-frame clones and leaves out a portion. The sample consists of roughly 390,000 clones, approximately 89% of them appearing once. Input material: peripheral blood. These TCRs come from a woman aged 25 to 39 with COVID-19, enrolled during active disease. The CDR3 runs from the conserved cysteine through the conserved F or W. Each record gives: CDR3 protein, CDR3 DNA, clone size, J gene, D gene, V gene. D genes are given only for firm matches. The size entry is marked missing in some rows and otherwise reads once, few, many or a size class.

CDR3: CASSLSLDSATNEKLFF; DNA: TGTGCCAGCAGTTTATCGCTAGACAGTGCAACTAATGAAAAACTGTTTTTT; size: -; J: TRBJ1-4; D: -; V: TRBV27
CDR3: CASSLWGQPNTGELFF; DNA: TGTGCCAGCAGTTTATGGGGACAGCCGAACACCGGGGAGCTGTTTTTT; size: -; J: TRBJ2-2; D: TRBD1; V: TRBV7-3
CDR3: CASSLGQGESYGYTF; DNA: TGTGCCAGCAGTTTAGGACAGGGGGAAAGCTATGGCTACACCTTC; size: few; J: TRBJ1-2; D: TRBD1; V: TRBV28
CDR3: CASSLVVGREAFF; DNA: TGTGCCAGCAGCTTAGTCGTGGGCAGGGAAGCTTTCTTT; size: -; J: TRBJ1-1; D: -; V: TRBV7-9
CDR3: CASRLTSVNSYEQYF; DNA: TGCGCCAGCAGATTGACCAGCGTTAACTCCTACGAGCAGTACTTC; size: -; J: TRBJ2-7; D: -; V: TRBV5-1
CDR3: CSVPKREYNEQFF; DNA: TGCAGCGTGCCGAAGCGGGAGTACAATGAGCAGTTCTTC; size: -; J: TRBJ2-1; D: TRBD2; V: TRBV29-1
CDR3: CASSADRASYNEQFF; DNA: TGTGCCAGCAGTGCGGACAGGGCCTCCTACAATGAGCAGTTCTTC; size: -; J: TRBJ2-1; D: TRBD1; V: TRBV2
CDR3: CASSAGGSYTQYF; DNA: TGTGCCAGCAGCGCCGGGGGATCTTATACGCAGTATTTT; size: -; J: TRBJ2-3; D: -; V: TRBV9
CDR3: CASGVAGYTGELFF; DNA: TGTGCCAGCGGTGTAGCGGGATACACCGGGGAGCTGTTTTTT; size: -; J: TRBJ2-2; D: TRBD2; V: TRBV28
CDR3: CASSPTREGLGEQFF; DNA: TGTGCCAGCTCACCAACGCGGGAGGGCCTAGGGGAGCAGTTCTTC; size: -; J: TRBJ2-1; D: TRBD2; V: TRBV18
CDR3: CASSKGQRLGGYTF; DNA: TGTGCCAGCAGTAAGGGACAGCGACTGGGGGGCTACACCTTC; size: -; J: TRBJ1-2; D: TRBD1; V: TRBV6-2/TRBV6-3
CDR3: CANRQGGTDTQYF; DNA: TGTGCCAACAGACAGGGCGGAACAGATACGCAGTATTTT; size: -; J: TRBJ2-3; D: TRBD1; V: TRBV10-3
CDR3: CASNLPGGYEQYF; DNA: TGTGCCAGCAACTTGCCTGGCGGCTACGAGCAGTACTTC; size: -; J: TRBJ2-7; D: -; V: TRBV28
CDR3: CASSVRRFYEQYF; DNA: TGTGCCAGCAGTGTCAGAAGATTCTACGAGCAGTACTTC; size: -; J: TRBJ2-7; D: -; V: TRBV27
CDR3: CASSQQGWGQFF; DNA: TGTGCCAGCAGCCAACAGGGCTGGGGGCAGTTCTTC; size: few; J: TRBJ2-1; D: -; V: TRBV7-9
CDR3: CASSRKGDEQYF; DNA: TGTGCCAGCAGCCGAAAGGGGGACGAGCAGTACTTC; size: -; J: TRBJ2-7; D: -; V: TRBV6-5
CDR3: CASRRGEGEKLFF; DNA: TGTGCCAGCAGAAGGGGGGAGGGTGAAAAACTGTTTTTT; size: -; J: TRBJ1-4; D: -; V: TRBV6-5
CDR3: CASSLRLEPNEQFF; DNA: TGTGCCAGCAGCTTAAGACTAGAGCCTAATGAGCAGTTCTTC; size: -; J: TRBJ2-1; D: -; V: TRBV7-9
CDR3: CASSLGREGVGHEQFF; DNA: TGTGCCAGCAGCTTAGGTCGGGAGGGAGTCGGGCATGAGCAGTTCTTC; size: -; J: TRBJ2-1; D: TRBD2; V: TRBV7-3
CDR3: CASSLATSGIYEQFF; DNA: TGTGCCAGCAGCTTAGCGACTAGCGGGATATATGAGCAGTTCTTC; size: -; J: TRBJ2-1; D: TRBD2; V: TRBV7-2
CDR3: CASSLGGSNQPQHF; DNA: TGTGCCAGCAGTTTGGGGGGGAGCAATCAGCCCCAGCATTTT; size: once; J: TRBJ1-5; D: -; V: TRBV28
CDR3: CATATGGTEAFF; DNA: TGTGCCACCGCAACAGGGGGCACTGAAGCTTTCTTT; size: -; J: TRBJ1-1; D: TRBD1; V: TRBV24-1
CDR3: CASSVESQGPYEQYF; DNA: TGTGCCAGCAGCGTAGAGTCCCAGGGCCCCTACGAGCAGTACTTC; size: -; J: TRBJ2-7; D: -; V: TRBV9
CDR3: CASSLAVSGVSYEQYF; DNA: TGTGCCAGCAGCTTAGCGGTGAGCGGGGTCTCCTACGAGCAGTACTTC; size: -; J: TRBJ2-7; D: TRBD2; V: TRBV7-9
CDR3: CASSQAGTGKNIQYF; DNA: TGTGCCAGCAGCCAAGCTGGGACAGGGAAAAACATTCAGTACTTC; size: -; J: TRBJ2-4; D: TRBD1; V: TRBV3-1/TRBV3-2
CDR3: CASSGTQVYEQYF; DNA: TGCGCCAGCAGCGGAACTCAGGTCTACGAGCAGTACTTC; size: -; J: TRBJ2-7; D: -; V: TRBV5-1
CDR3: CASSNPGQGLNEQYF; DNA: TGTGCCAGCAGCAATCCGGGACAGGGGTTGAACGAGCAGTACTTC; size: once; J: TRBJ2-7; D: TRBD1; V: TRBV7-9
CDR3: CASSVGQGAQHF; DNA: -; size: -; J: TRBJ2-3; D: -; V: TRBV5-1
CDR3: CASSPSGGTGRQPQHF; DNA: TGTGCCAGCAGCCCGAGTGGGGGGACAGGGAGGCAGCCCCAGCATTTT; size: -; J: TRBJ1-5; D: TRBD1; V: TRBV3-1/TRBV3-2
CDR3: CASSYSSTGELFF; DNA: TGTGCCAGCAGTTACTCCTCGACCGGGGAGCTGTTTTTT; size: -; J: TRBJ2-2; D: -; V: TRBV6-5
CDR3: CASSPSMGGGDIQYF; DNA: TGTGCCAGCAGCCCTTCGATGGGAGGGGGAGACATTCAGTACTTC; size: -; J: TRBJ2-4; D: -; V: TRBV9
CDR3: CASSPHDSNTEAFF; DNA: TGTGCCAGCAGTCCCCACGACAGCAACACTGAAGCTTTCTTT; size: -; J: TRBJ1-1; D: -; V: TRBV28
CDR3: CASSLVDSRGYEQYF; DNA: TGCGCCAGCAGCTTGGTTGATTCCAGGGGATACGAGCAGTACTTC; size: -; J: TRBJ2-7; D: -; V: TRBV5-1
CDR3: CVGSGDFGELFF; DNA: TGCGTAGGGTCGGGAGATTTCGGGGAGCTGTTTTTT; size: -; J: TRBJ2-2; D: -; V: TRBV7-2
CDR3: CASSGREVETQYF; DNA: TGTGCCAGTAGTGGGCGAGAAGTGGAGACCCAGTACTTC; size: -; J: TRBJ2-5; D: -; V: TRBV19
CDR3: CASSLGGFTEAFF; DNA: TGTGCCAGCAGTTTAGGGGGCTTTACTGAAGCTTTCTTT; size: -; J: TRBJ1-1; D: -; V: TRBV28
CDR3: CASSMRDQPQHF; DNA: TGTGCCAGTAGTATGCGTGATCAGCCCCAGCATTTT; size: once; J: TRBJ1-5; D: -; V: TRBV19
CDR3: CASTVGGSGANVLTF; DNA: TGTGCCAGCACCGTTGGGGGCTCCGGGGCCAACGTCCTGACTTTC; size: -; J: TRBJ2-6; D: -; V: TRBV28
CDR3: CAWRRGLAGGGEQYF; DNA: TGTGCCTGGAGAAGAGGACTAGCGGGAGGGGGAGAGCAGTACTTC; size: -; J: TRBJ2-7; D: TRBD2; V: TRBV30
CDR3: CASSPWTSGWGYEQYF; DNA: TGCGCCAGCAGCCCGTGGACTAGCGGGTGGGGGTACGAGCAGTACTTC; size: -; J: TRBJ2-7; D: TRBD2; V: TRBV5-1
CDR3: CASSESWAKFF; DNA: TGTGCCAGCAGTGAATCCTGGGCGAAGTTCTTC; size: -; J: TRBJ2-1; D: -; V: TRBV2
CDR3: CASRAGESYEQYF; DNA: TGTGCCAGCAGGGCAGGTGAATCCTACGAGCAGTACTTC; size: -; J: TRBJ2-7; D: -; V: TRBV27
CDR3: CASGWTGKPGYTF; DNA: TGTGCCAGTGGGTGGACAGGGAAACCTGGCTACACCTTC; size: -; J: TRBJ1-2; D: TRBD1; V: TRBV19
CDR3: CASSSDGSSTDTQYF; DNA: TGTGCCAGCAGCTCCGACGGGTCTAGCACAGATACGCAGTATTTT; size: -; J: TRBJ2-3; D: -; V: TRBV5-8
CDR3: CASSVIDSSYNEQFF; DNA: TGTGCCAGCAGCGTAATAGATAGCTCCTACAATGAGCAGTTCTTC; size: once; J: TRBJ2-1; D: -; V: TRBV9
CDR3: CATSDIGLAEYNEQFF; DNA: TGTGCCACCAGTGATATCGGACTAGCGGAGTACAATGAGCAGTTCTTC; size: few; J: TRBJ2-1; D: TRBD2; V: TRBV24-1
CDR3: CASSISGHHYGYTF; DNA: TGTGCCAGCAGTATATCTGGGCATCACTATGGCTACACCTTC; size: -; J: TRBJ1-2; D: -; V: TRBV27